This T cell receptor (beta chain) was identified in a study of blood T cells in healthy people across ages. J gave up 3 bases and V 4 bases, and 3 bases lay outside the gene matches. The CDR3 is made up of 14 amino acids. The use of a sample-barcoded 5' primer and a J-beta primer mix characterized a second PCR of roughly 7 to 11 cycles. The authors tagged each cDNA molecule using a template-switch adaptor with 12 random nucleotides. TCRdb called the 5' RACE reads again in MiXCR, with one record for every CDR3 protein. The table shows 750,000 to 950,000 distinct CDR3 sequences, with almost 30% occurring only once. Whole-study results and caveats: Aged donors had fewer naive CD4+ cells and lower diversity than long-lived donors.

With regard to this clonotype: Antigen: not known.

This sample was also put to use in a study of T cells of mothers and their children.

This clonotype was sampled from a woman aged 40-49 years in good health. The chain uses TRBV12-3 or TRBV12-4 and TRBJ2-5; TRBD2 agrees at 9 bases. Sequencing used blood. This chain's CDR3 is CASSSASGEETQYF. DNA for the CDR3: TGTGCCAGCAGTTCTGCTAGCGGGGAAGAGACCCAGTACTTC.